This T cell receptor beta chain was obtained from a study of CD8 T cells in Susac syndrome. General study findings and limits: TCR sequencing and HLA analysis covered a relatively small number of individuals.

cDNA came from roughly 0.47 to 1 ug RNA primed by random hexamers. The TCR beta CDR3 was amplified by immunoSEQ multiplex PCR across 54 Vbeta, 13 Jbeta. Via MiXCR, TCRdb re-called the immunoSEQ multiplex PCR reads, giving one row per CDR3 protein. This table holds 45,000 to 55,000 distinct CDR3 sequences, 93% found once. Remarks on this clonotype: Its antigen remains unknown.

Sequencing of TCR beta was undertaken in CD8+ and CD4+ T cells derived from blood. TEMRA cells were FACS-enriched and CD8+ and CD4+ T cells negatively isolated. The specimen sequenced was CD8+ T cells from PBMCs. This receptor was identified in a human donor in good health.

CDR3 in amino acids: CASSPGQAQANYGYTF. The CDR3, as DNA: TGTGCCAGCAGTCCAGGACAGGCTCAAGCTAACTATGGCTACACCTTC. The chain combines TRBV2 with TRBJ1-2, with TRBD1 matching over 7 bases. V gave up 5 bases and J gave up 0 bases; unmatched junction bases: 9. The CDR3 runs 16 residues. Germline assignment: CDR1 SNHLY and CDR2 FYNNEI.